The 21 T cell receptor beta chains in this list originate from one sample, sequenced in a study of cytomegalovirus exposure and HLA in healthy donors. Use of 60 Vbeta and 13 Jbeta primers characterized the PCR. Repertoires were generated with immunoSEQ multiplex PCR, while TCRdb's copy carries only in-frame clones and drops some. The sample includes about 94,000 clones, around 80% seen only once; the top ten take roughly 0.71%. The sequenced sample was PBMCs. The receptors derive from a woman aged 55-69 years in good health and CMV-seronegative.

The chain uses TRBV5-1 and TRBJ1-4, with 8 positions matching TRBD1. This CDR3 is 14 amino acids long. Trimming removed 4 bases from V and 10 bases from J; junction bases left unmatched: 9. Germline V lookup: CDR1 SGHRS, CDR2 YFSETQ. The CDR3 region is CASSPTGDNGKLFF. The CDR3 nucleotides are TGCGCCAGCAGCCCGACAGGGGACAACGGAAAACTGTTTTTT.

The chain carries TRBV7-8 and TRBJ2-6; D may be TRBD1 (5 bases). Germline CDR1 SGHVS, CDR2 FQNEAQ. There are 18 residues in the CDR3. Trimming left V 2 bases short and J 0 bases short, with 14 bases between. CDR3 nucleotide sequence: TGTGCCAGCAGCTTACCCAGGGAACCCTACTCTGGGGCCAACGTCCTGACTTTC. This gives the protein CASSLPREPYSGANVLTF. The whole variable domain, remainder taken from reference TRBV7-8 and TRBJ2-6, is GAGVSQSPRYKVAKRGQDVALRCDPISGHVSLFWYQQALGQGPEFLTYFQNEAQLDKSGLPSDRFFAERPEGSVSTLKIQRTQQEDSAVYLCASSLPREPYSGANVLTFGAGSRLTVL.

In its sample, this clone was seen once. The genes are TRBV7-8 and TRBJ2-7, with D perhaps TRBD1 (5 bases). The CDR3 is 13 amino acids. Looked up from germline, CDR1 is SGHVS and CDR2 is FQNEAQ. V lost 0 bases, J lost 2 bases, and 5 bases lay in between. CDR3 loop: CASSLARAYEQYF. For the CDR3, the DNA is TGTGCCAGCAGCTTAGCCAGGGCCTACGAGCAGTACTTC. Full variable domain (remainder filled in from reference TRBV7-8 and TRBJ2-7): GAGVSQSPRYKVAKRGQDVALRCDPISGHVSLFWYQQALGQGPEFLTYFQNEAQLDKSGLPSDRFFAERPEGSVSTLKIQRTQQEDSAVYLCASSLARAYEQYFGPGTRLTVT.

The chain joins TRBV5-4 to TRBJ2-5; D is ambiguous. The CDR3 is 12 residues long. Germline values: CDR1 SGHNT, CDR2 YYREEE (reference sequence). The V end lost 5 bases, the J end lost 0 bases, and 5 bases lay between the germline ends. The CDR3 protein is CASSPYQETQYF. CDR3 DNA: TGTGCCAGCAGTCCATACCAAGAGACCCAGTACTTC.

The V call is TRBV19, the J call TRBJ1-2; D ambiguous. The CDR3 has 14 residues. Deletions cut 1 base from V and 0 bases from J, with 6 bases between. CDR1 is LNHDA, CDR2 SQIVND, per germline (reference sequence). This CDR3 is CASSIGRANYGYTF. In nucleotides, the CDR3 is TGTGCCAGTAGTATAGGTAGAGCTAACTATGGCTACACCTTC.

This clone was counted between two and nine times. J is TRBJ1-3 and V is TRBV5-6; TRBD1 matches at 7 bases. CDR1 and CDR2 from the germline V gene are SGHDT and YYEEEE. CDR3 length: 15 amino acids. V was pared by 4 bases and J by 8 bases, with 12 bases of the junction left unmatched. CDR3 protein: CASSQDVTGFDTIYF. In DNA form, the CDR3 reads TGTGCCAGCAGCCAGGACGTGACAGGGTTCGACACCATATATTTT.

The chain joins TRBV7-9 to TRBJ2-5, with unresolved D. The CDR3 runs 13 residues. Germline V gene lookup returns CDR1 SEHNR and CDR2 FQNEAQ (reference sequence). Trimming left V 2 bases short and J 2 bases short, with 6 bases between. The CDR3 nucleotides are TGTGCCAGCAGCTTAATAGCACAAGAGACCCAGTACTTC. Its translation is CASSLIAQETQYF. Using reference TRBV7-9 and TRBJ2-5 for the parts outside the CDR3, the full variable domain is DTGVSQNPRHKITKRGQNVTFRCDPISEHNRLYWYRQTLGQGPEFLTYFQNEAQLEKSRLLSDRFSAERPKGSFSTLEIQRTEQGDSAMYLCASSLIAQETQYFGPGTRLLVL.

The chain uses TRBV9 and TRBJ1-2; 7 bases line up with TRBD1. Unmatched junction bases numbered 3, after V lost 5 bases and J lost 2 bases. Germline V gene lookup returns CDR1 SGDLS and CDR2 YYNGEE. The CDR3 runs 13 residues. The CDR3 here is CASSAQGNYGYTF. The CDR3 DNA sequence: TGTGCCAGCAGTGCACAGGGGAACTATGGCTACACCTTC.

Only one count was recorded for this clone. The V and J genes are TRBV27 and TRBJ1-4; D is unclear. With 1 base removed from V and 5 bases from J, the gap between germline ends came to 5 bases. This CDR3 region has 13 residues. The germline CDR1 and CDR2 sequences are MNHEY and SMNVEV (reference sequence). The CDR3 here is CASSLYQNEKLFF. The CDR3, as DNA: TGTGCCAGCAGTTTATACCAGAATGAAAAACTGTTTTTT.

V gene TRBV5-4 combines with J gene TRBJ1-6, with a possible D match to TRBD1 (5 bases). The length of the CDR3 is 16 residues. Germline-derived CDR1 and CDR2 are SGHNT and YYREEE (reference sequence). Trimming took off 4 bases at V and 10 bases at J, with 21 bases between the two ends. The CDR3 coding sequence is TGTGCCAGCAGCCGAGCTCCGGAGGGGCGCGGATCACCCCTCCACTTT. This sequence encodes CASSRAPEGRGSPLHF.

As DNA, the CDR3 is TGTGCCAGCAGCCCAAGGCCGGAGAGTCAGCCCCAGCATTTT. Amino acids: CASSPRPESQPQHF. The chain uses TRBV9 and TRBJ1-5; no clear D gene. V gave up 4 bases and J gave up 6 bases, with 14 bases separating them. The CDR3 contains 14 residues. In germline, CDR1 is SGDLS, CDR2 YYNGEE.

The V gene is TRBV25-1, the J gene TRBJ1-5, with a weak D call TRBD1 (5 bases). The V end lost 3 bases, the J end lost 0 bases, and 9 bases lay between the germline ends. The germline V gene has CDR1 MGHDK and CDR2 SYGVNS. The CDR3 contains 15 residues. This CDR3 reads CASSDDSLSNQPQHF. The CDR3 coding sequence is TGTGCCAGCAGTGATGACAGTCTTAGCAATCAGCCCCAGCATTTT. The variable domain in full, completed from reference TRBV25-1 and TRBJ1-5, reads EADIYQTPRYLVIGTGKKITLECSQTMGHDKMYWYQQDPGMELHLIHYSYGVNSTEKGDLSSESTVSRIRTEHFPLTLESARPSHTSQYLCASSDDSLSNQPQHFGDGTRLSIL.

V usage is TRBV29-1 and J usage is TRBJ2-5, with 7 bases aligning to TRBD2. Germline values: CDR1 SQVTM, CDR2 ANQGSEA. The trim removed 8 bases at V and 3 bases at J, leaving 6 bases unmatched. This CDR3 spans 12 amino acids. CDR3 residues: CSIRLAEETQYF. In DNA, the CDR3 is TGCAGCATCCGACTAGCAGAAGAGACCCAGTACTTC.

CDR3 nucleotide sequence: TGTGCCAGTAGTACCAAACAGGGGGTGAACACTGAAGCTTTCTTT. Translation gives CASSTKQGVNTEAFF. The J gene is TRBJ1-1, the V gene TRBV19, with TRBD1 identical over 8 bases. The ends lost 4 bases at V and 0 bases at J; junction bases unmatched: 4. This CDR3 has 15 residues. The germline V gene has CDR1 LNHDA and CDR2 SQIVND (reference sequence).

The chain's CDR3 is CASSYSIVQTEAFF. CDR3 bases: TGTGCCAGCAGTTACTCGATCGTTCAGACTGAAGCTTTCTTT. This chain links TRBV6-5 with TRBJ1-1; D is undetermined. CDR3 length: 14 amino acids. The germline CDR1 and CDR2 sequences are MNHEY and SVGAGI. V was pared by 0 bases and J by 5 bases, with 10 bases between.

The chain recombines TRBV5-6 with TRBJ2-7; 8 nucleotides line up with TRBD2. The CDR3 totals 18 residues. Trimming took 4 bases from V and 2 from J; bases not matched to a gene: 17. CDR1 is SGHDT and CDR2 is YYEEEE in the germline V gene. The CDR3 reads CASSPLTGGGRGPYEQYF. CDR3 in DNA: TGTGCCAGCAGCCCCTTGACGGGGGGGGGCAGGGGCCCCTACGAGCAGTACTTC.

The rearrangement joins TRBV28 to TRBJ2-2; 9 nucleotides agree with TRBD2. The trim removed 5 bases at V and 7 bases at J, leaving 14 bases unmatched. Germline values: CDR1 MDHEN, CDR2 SYDVKM. CDR3 size: 17 residues. In DNA, the CDR3 is TGTGCCAGCAGTCCACTTACCATAGCGGGAGCGGTCGGGGAGCTGTTTTTT. Its translation is CASSPLTIAGAVGELFF.

CDR3 protein: CASRSNPGLAPRTDTQYF. The CDR3 region has the DNA TGCGCCAGCCGATCAAACCCGGGACTAGCCCCCCGCACAGATACGCAGTATTTT. The gene calls are TRBV5-1 and TRBJ2-3, with 9 nucleotides matching TRBD2. J lost 1 base, V lost 7 bases, and 16 bases had no gene match. This CDR3 comprises 18 residues. Germline loops: CDR1 SGHRS, CDR2 YFSETQ.

This clone came up a few times. The chain has TRBV10-2 and TRBJ2-7; 8 bases line up with TRBD2. There are 15 residues in the CDR3. Per the germline V gene, CDR1 is WSHSY and CDR2 is SAAADI. After removal of 5 bases from V and 3 bases from J, the junction contained 9 bases not matched to a gene. CDR3 residues: CASSTTRGVLYEQYF. The CDR3 DNA sequence: TGCGCCAGCAGTACAACGCGGGGGGTACTCTACGAGCAGTACTTC.

The chain recombines TRBV9 with TRBJ1-4, with D uncertain. CDR1 is SGDLS, CDR2 YYNGEE, per germline. This CDR3 is 13 amino acids long. The V end lost 2 bases, the J end lost 6 bases, and 8 bases lay between the germline ends. The CDR3 sequence is CASSVGVDEKLFF. The DNA for the CDR3 is TGTGCCAGCAGCGTGGGAGTCGATGAAAAACTGTTTTTT.

V and J are TRBV5-1 and TRBJ1-1; no clear D. V was clipped by 4 bases and J by 1 base, with 11 bases between them. The CDR3 is 14 residues long. Germline values: CDR1 SGHRS, CDR2 YFSETQ. The CDR3 nucleotides read TGCGCCAGCAGCCCCATTCCATCGAACACTGAAGCTTTCTTT. It yields the protein CASSPIPSNTEAFF. The whole variable domain, filled in from reference TRBV5-1 and TRBJ1-1, reads KAGVTQTPRYLIKTRGQQVTLSCSPISGHRSVSWYQQTPGQGLQFLFEYFSETQRNKGNFPGRFSGRQFSNSRSEMNVSTLELGDSALYLCASSPIPSNTEAFFGQGTRLTVV.